A selection of T cell receptor beta chains follows, all from one sample in a study of blood T cell repertoires in COVID-19. Sequenced by immunoSEQ multiplex PCR; TCRdb stores in-frame clones only, minus some. The sample yields roughly 150,000 clones, approximately 91% seen once. Sequenced material: peripheral blood. The origin of the receptors is a man aged 18 to 29 with COVID-19, enrolled during active disease. CDR3s include the opening cysteine and the closing phenylalanine or tryptophan. The order of the fields is clone size, V gene, D gene, J gene, CDR3 DNA, CDR3 protein. D genes are given only for firm matches. Not all rows give a size; the values are once, few, many and, for expanded clones, a class.

clone size: once; V gene: TRBV18; D gene: TRBD1; J gene: TRBJ1-5; CDR3 DNA: TGTGCCAGCTCACCATCAGGGGGCGTTCAGCCCCAGCATTTT; CDR3 protein: CASSPSGGVQPQHF
clone size: .; V gene: TRBV19; D gene: TRBD2; J gene: TRBJ2-7; CDR3 DNA: TGTGCCAGTAGTATAGGACTAGCGGGAGACGAGCAGTACTTC; CDR3 protein: CASSIGLAGDEQYF
clone size: .; V gene: TRBV11-2; D gene: .; J gene: TRBJ2-7; CDR3 DNA: TGTGCCAGCAGCTTAGAAGGTGCAGGCTCCTACGAGCAGTACTTC; CDR3 protein: CASSLEGAGSYEQYF
clone size: once; V gene: TRBV18; D gene: .; J gene: TRBJ1-4; CDR3 DNA: TGTGCCAGCTCACGGCGGGTATCTCCTCTCGCAACTAATGAAAAACTGTTTTTT; CDR3 protein: CASSRRVSPLATNEKLFF
clone size: once; V gene: TRBV5-1; D gene: TRBD1; J gene: TRBJ2-7; CDR3 DNA: TGCGCCAGCAGCTCCGGACAGGGGACCCACGAGCAGTACTTC; CDR3 protein: CASSSGQGTHEQYF
clone size: .; V gene: TRBV13; D gene: TRBD1; J gene: TRBJ1-6; CDR3 DNA: TGTGCCAGCAGCTTGGGACAGGGGATAGTGTCACCCCTCCACTTT; CDR3 protein: CASSLGQGIVSPLHF
clone size: .; V gene: TRBV24-1; D gene: TRBD2; J gene: TRBJ2-3; CDR3 DNA: TGTGCCACCAGTGATCAAGAACTAGCGGGAGGCCCGAGGGCGCAGTATTTT; CDR3 protein: CATSDQELAGGPRAQYF
clone size: .; V gene: TRBV27; D gene: .; J gene: TRBJ2-7; CDR3 DNA: TGTGCCAGCAGTAAAACAGGGATCTACGAGCAGTACTTC; CDR3 protein: CASSKTGIYEQYF
clone size: once; V gene: TRBV21-1; D gene: .; J gene: TRBJ2-7; CDR3 DNA: TGTGCCAGCAGCAAAAAGACTTACGTGGAGCAGTACTTC; CDR3 protein: CASSKKTYVEQYF
clone size: .; V gene: TRBV11-3; D gene: TRBD1; J gene: TRBJ2-3; CDR3 DNA: TGTGCCAGCAGCCATCGGCGGCAGGGGGATGGCACAGATACGCAGTATTTT; CDR3 protein: CASSHRRQGDGTDTQYF
clone size: .; V gene: TRBV10-3; D gene: TRBD2; J gene: TRBJ2-2; CDR3 DNA: TGTGCCATCACTGGACTAGCGGGAGTCGAGGAAACCGGGGAGCTGTTTTTT; CDR3 protein: CAITGLAGVEETGELFF
clone size: .; V gene: TRBV27; D gene: .; J gene: TRBJ1-2; CDR3 DNA: TGTGCCAGCAGTTTAGGGCGGGGAATCTACACCTTC; CDR3 protein: CASSLGRGIYTF
clone size: .; V gene: TRBV4-1; D gene: TRBD1; J gene: TRBJ1-4; CDR3 DNA: TGCGCCAGCAGCCAACCATCCCGGGACAGGGATGAAAAACTGTTTTTT; CDR3 protein: CASSQPSRDRDEKLFF
clone size: .; V gene: TRBV19; D gene: TRBD2; J gene: TRBJ2-7; CDR3 DNA: TGTGCCAGTAGCAGAAGCGGGACCGACGAGCAGTACTTC; CDR3 protein: CASSRSGTDEQYF
clone size: .; V gene: TRBV11-2; D gene: .; J gene: TRBJ2-7; CDR3 DNA: TGTGCCAGCAGCCTTACCTACGAGCAGTACTTC; CDR3 protein: CASSLTYEQYF
clone size: .; V gene: TRBV27; D gene: TRBD2; J gene: TRBJ2-7; CDR3 DNA: TGTGCCAGCAGTCCGCGCTTAGCGGGAGTCTCCGAGCAGTACTTC; CDR3 protein: CASSPRLAGVSEQYF
clone size: few; V gene: TRBV30; D gene: .; J gene: TRBJ2-4; CDR3 DNA: TGTGCCTGGAGGGACCCCCGGGGAGGCAAAAACATTCAGTACTTC; CDR3 protein: CAWRDPRGGKNIQYF
clone size: few; V gene: TRBV6-5; D gene: .; J gene: TRBJ1-5; CDR3 DNA: TGTGCCAGCAGTTACTCCAGGTCGAATCAGCCCCAGCATTTT; CDR3 protein: CASSYSRSNQPQHF
clone size: .; V gene: TRBV5-4; D gene: TRBD1; J gene: TRBJ2-1; CDR3 DNA: TGTGCCAGCAGCCTCCCGGGACAGTACAATGAGCAGTTCTTC; CDR3 protein: CASSLPGQYNEQFF
clone size: .; V gene: TRBV6-5; D gene: .; J gene: TRBJ1-5; CDR3 DNA: TGTGCCAGCAGCCCCACCATCCTGGGCACCCAGCATTTT; CDR3 protein: CASSPTILGTQHF
clone size: .; V gene: TRBV3-1/TRBV3-2; D gene: TRBD2; J gene: TRBJ2-1; CDR3 DNA: TGTGCCAGCAGTCCTTTAGCGGGAGGGCCTGCTCGGGAGCAGTTCTTC; CDR3 protein: CASSPLAGGPAREQFF
clone size: .; V gene: TRBV5-6; D gene: .; J gene: TRBJ2-1; CDR3 DNA: TGTGCCAGCAGCCCGGACAGCCCCTCCTACAATGAGCAGTTCTTC; CDR3 protein: CASSPDSPSYNEQFF
clone size: few; V gene: TRBV13; D gene: TRBD2; J gene: TRBJ2-3; CDR3 DNA: TGTGCCAGCAGCTTCACTCCGGGACTAGCCCTCCCAGATACGCAGTATTTT; CDR3 protein: CASSFTPGLALPDTQYF
clone size: .; V gene: TRBV21-1; D gene: .; J gene: TRBJ1-6; CDR3 DNA: TGTGCCAGCAGCAAAGCCCCAGGGGGTGACCTCTCACCCCTCCACTTT; CDR3 protein: CASSKAPGGDLSPLHF
clone size: .; V gene: TRBV7-2; D gene: .; J gene: TRBJ2-7; CDR3 DNA: TGTGCCAGCAGCTTACCGGGAGAGACCTACGAGCAGTACTTC; CDR3 protein: CASSLPGETYEQYF
clone size: .; V gene: TRBV24-1; D gene: .; J gene: TRBJ2-7; CDR3 DNA: TGTGCCACCAGTGGGGGCAGGGGATTCGTGCAGTACTTC; CDR3 protein: CATSGGRGFVQYF
clone size: .; V gene: TRBV5-6; D gene: .; J gene: TRBJ2-7; CDR3 DNA: TGTGCCAGCAGCTTCGTACCCTCGAGAGAGCAGTACTTC; CDR3 protein: CASSFVPSREQYF
clone size: few; V gene: TRBV6-2/TRBV6-3; D gene: TRBD2; J gene: TRBJ2-2; CDR3 DNA: TGTGCCAGCAGTTACCCCCTGGGACTAGCGGGAGGGCCGGACACCGGGGAGCTGTTTTTT; CDR3 protein: CASSYPLGLAGGPDTGELFF
clone size: .; V gene: TRBV28; D gene: TRBD1; J gene: TRBJ1-6; CDR3 DNA: TGTGCCAGCAGACAGGGGTATTTCGTGGCACCCCTCCACTTT; CDR3 protein: CASRQGYFVAPLHF
clone size: .; V gene: TRBV9; D gene: .; J gene: TRBJ2-7; CDR3 DNA: TGTGCCAGCAGCCCACCCAGGACAGTCCCCTACGAGCAGTACTTC; CDR3 protein: CASSPPRTVPYEQYF
clone size: .; V gene: TRBV29-1; D gene: .; J gene: TRBJ2-2; CDR3 DNA: TGCAGCGTTGGGTCGACGGAGATGGACACCGGGGAGCTGTTTTTT; CDR3 protein: CSVGSTEMDTGELFF
clone size: once; V gene: TRBV11-2; D gene: .; J gene: TRBJ2-1; CDR3 DNA: TGTGCCAGCAGCTTAGATTTCGGTACCTACAATGAGCAGTTCTTC; CDR3 protein: CASSLDFGTYNEQFF
clone size: .; V gene: TRBV29-1; D gene: .; J gene: TRBJ2-1; CDR3 DNA: TGCAGCGGGGACACGAACAATGAGCAGTTCTTC; CDR3 protein: CSGDTNNEQFF
clone size: few; V gene: TRBV6-6; D gene: .; J gene: TRBJ2-5; CDR3 DNA: TGTGCCAGCAGTTACTCTCGGGGACTGCCGCAAGAGACCCAGTACTTC; CDR3 protein: CASSYSRGLPQETQYF
clone size: .; V gene: TRBV7-2; D gene: .; J gene: TRBJ2-3; CDR3 DNA: TGTGCCAGCAGTACCCAACGGGATACGCAGTATTTT; CDR3 protein: CASSTQRDTQYF
clone size: .; V gene: TRBV5-1; D gene: .; J gene: TRBJ1-3; CDR3 DNA: TGCGCCAGCAGTCACCCCGGGAGCACCATATATTTT; CDR3 protein: CASSHPGSTIYF
clone size: once; V gene: TRBV28; D gene: TRBD1; J gene: TRBJ1-2; CDR3 DNA: TGTGCCAGCAGTTTGGCCGGGACAGGGGATGGCTACACCTTC; CDR3 protein: CASSLAGTGDGYTF
clone size: .; V gene: TRBV5-1; D gene: TRBD1; J gene: TRBJ2-7; CDR3 DNA: TGCGCCAGCAGGGGGACAGGGATCTACGAGCAGTACTTC; CDR3 protein: CASRGTGIYEQYF
clone size: .; V gene: TRBV29-1; D gene: TRBD2; J gene: TRBJ2-1; CDR3 DNA: TGCAGCGCTGGGGGGACTAACAACAATGAGCAGTTCTTC; CDR3 protein: CSAGGTNNNEQFF
clone size: once; V gene: TRBV11-2; D gene: .; J gene: TRBJ1-1; CDR3 DNA: TGTGCCAGCAGCTTCGACAGGTGGAACACTGAAGCTTTCTTT; CDR3 protein: CASSFDRWNTEAFF
clone size: .; V gene: TRBV18; D gene: .; J gene: TRBJ1-6; CDR3 DNA: TGTGCCAGCTCACCAGCGAGGGATGGTAATTCACCCCTCCACTTT; CDR3 protein: CASSPARDGNSPLHF
clone size: once; V gene: TRBV4-3; D gene: TRBD1; J gene: TRBJ2-7; CDR3 DNA: TGCGCCAGCAGCCAAGGGACAGGGGGCGCCTACGAGCAGTACTTC; CDR3 protein: CASSQGTGGAYEQYF
clone size: .; V gene: TRBV28; D gene: .; J gene: TRBJ1-1; CDR3 DNA: TGTGCCAGCTCCATGATAGCCGTCCCTGAAGCTTTCTTT; CDR3 protein: CASSMIAVPEAFF